This T cell receptor beta chain stems from a study of blood T cell repertoires in COVID-19. Using immunoSEQ multiplex PCR, the repertoire was profiled, and TCRdb retains in-frame clones only, with some absent. The repertoire holds 300,000 to 350,000 clones, about 90% seen once, with more than 1% in the top ten. Cohort allocation depended upon clinical history that participants reported. All recovered Cohort 3 donors got two negative PCRs, got clearance, or saw symptom resolution. This TCR was recovered from a woman aged 25 to 45 who had recovered from COVID-19. The sample consisted of PBMCs or T cells enriched from blood (not recorded which).

The CDR3 sequence: CASGGTGFSKRLGYNEQFF. CDR3 coding DNA: TGTGCTAGTGGCGGGACAGGGTTTAGTAAAAGGCTAGGGTACAATGAGCAGTTCTTC. This chain uses TRBV12-5 with TRBJ2-1; 9 bases line up with TRBD1. Germline V gives CDR1 LGHNT, CDR2 FRNRAP. V shed 6 bases, J shed 4 bases, and the junction held 19 bases outside the gene matches. The CDR3 totals 19 residues.